The 11 T cell receptor beta chains below come from one sample, sequenced in a study of monozygotic twins with inflammatory bowel disease. TCRdb re-called the 5' RACE reads and shows each CDR3 protein once, DNA omitted. Here the sample table reports approximately 160,000 distinct CDR3 sequences. The sequenced sample consisted of blood. Every receptor here comes from a human donor with ulcerative colitis or Crohn's disease, or a healthy co-twin of an affected twin (not recorded which).

The gene calls are TRBV24-1 and TRBJ2-1; without DNA, the TCRdb call of TRBD2 cannot be checked. From germline, CDR1 is KGHDR and CDR2 SFDVKD. The CDR3 is made up of 19 amino acids. The CDR3 sequence: CATSDSQGSSGGHYNEQFF.

This rearrangement joins TRBV29-1 to TRBJ1-2; TCRdb's D gene call, TRBD1, goes unchecked for lack of DNA. Germline assignment: CDR1 SQVTM and CDR2 ANQGSEA. This CDR3 spans 13 amino acids. CDR3 loop: CSAGQGKNYGYTF.

The chain couples TRBV20-1 to TRBJ1-2. Germline-derived CDR1 and CDR2 are DFQATT and SNEGSKA (reference sequence). This CDR3 is built from 13 residues. CDR3 loop: CSASSVGLYGYTF.

The V gene is TRBV10-3, the J gene TRBJ2-3; TCRdb outputs TRBD2, but without DNA this stays unchecked. CDR1 is ENHRY, CDR2 SYGVKD, per germline. This CDR3 comprises 14 residues. CDR3: CAIFSGRSADTQYF.

The rearrangement uses TRBV7-2 and TRBJ1-6; TCRdb's D call of TRBD1 is untestable without DNA. Germline V gene sequence: CDR1 SGHTA, CDR2 FQGNSA. The CDR3 length is 15 residues. The CDR3 sequence: CASSPTQGISSPLHF.

The V and J genes are TRBV5-1 and TRBJ2-1; TCRdb selects TRBD1, and the lack of DNA leaves this call unchecked. Looked up from germline, CDR1 is SGHRS and CDR2 is YFSETQ. This CDR3 spans 15 amino acids. The CDR3 sequence: CASSPDRGVYNEQFF.

This rearrangement joins TRBV5-6 to TRBJ2-1; the D gene TCRdb calls, TRBD1, cannot be checked with no DNA. CDR3 length: 11 residues. CDR1 and CDR2 (germline): SGHDT, YYEEEE. The CDR3 protein is CASSSGDEQFF. Complete variable domain (other parts from reference TRBV5-6 and TRBJ2-1): DAGVTQSPTHLIKTRGQQVTLRCSPKSGHDTVSWYQQALGQGPQFIFQYYEEEERQRGNFPDRFSGHQFPNYSSELNVNALLLGDSALYLCASSSGDEQFFGPGTRLTVL.

The V gene is TRBV19, the J gene TRBJ2-4. The CDR3 contains 12 residues. The germline gives CDR1 LNHDA, CDR2 SQIVND (reference sequence). Here the CDR3 reads CASSIGPNIQYF.

The rearrangement joins TRBV20-1 to TRBJ2-7; TCRdb's D call, TRBD1, is unchecked because there is no DNA. The CDR3 has 15 amino acids. Germline CDR1 and CDR2: DFQATT and SNEGSKA (reference sequence). CDR3 amino acids: CSARDGAGLEYEQYF.

The gene calls are TRBV28 and TRBJ2-7. The CDR3 covers 17 residues. Germline loops: CDR1 MDHEN, CDR2 SYDVKM. CDR3 loop: CASSLVRSRRSSYEQYF.

The CDR3 loop is CASNHFPRSGWLNEQFF. The rearrangement uses TRBV21-1 and TRBJ2-1; TCRdb lists TRBD2, though no DNA is available to test this call. TRBV21-1 is reported as a pseudogene. CDR3 length equals 17 residues.